The clone carrying this T cell receptor beta chain was observed a handful of times. Its antigen is as yet unknown. As every portion of the isolated RNA was reverse transcribed, the sequencing read expressed TCRB transcripts. The repertoire was sequenced with immunoSEQ multiplex PCR; TCRdb's copy has only in-frame clones and lacks some. Counted here are under 300,000 clones, approximately 13% occurring once; the ten biggest clones make up around 0.019%. The data derive from a study of beta chain features in type 1 diabetes. The overall study: Patients shared similar age, gender and cell yields with healthy donors. There were approximately 100,000,000 sorted cells examined across all samples.

The study, taken as a whole, reports: The study found moderately but significantly shorter TCRB CDR3s in all four CD4+ subsets of Type 1 diabetes patients.

This CDR3 contains 14 residues. This clonotype was sampled from a man younger than 45 with type 1 diabetes. The sample taken for sequencing was naive CD4+ T cells from blood. This chain connects TRBV21-1 to TRBJ2-7; the table assigns TRBD1, which was not confirmed against the DNA. TRBV21-1 is recorded as a pseudogene. The CDR3 bases are TGTGCCAGCAGCAAATCGGGACAAAGATTCGAGCAGTACTTC. Amino acid sequence: CASSKSGQRFEQYF.